Detailed here is one TCR beta chain. The sample comes from a study of control samples from healthy donors and cancer patients. Unmatched junction bases numbered 3, after V lost 5 bases and J lost 0 bases. The CDR3 consists of 16 residues. Germline V gene data show CDR1 as SEHNR and CDR2 as FQNEAQ (reference sequence). The table came from immunoSEQ multiplex PCR; TCRdb's copy has only in-frame clones and leaves some out. The sample has approximately 180,000 clones; 85% to 95% are singletons. Sequences were obtained from blood. This sequence joins TRBV7-9 and TRBJ2-2, with 10 bases lining up with TRBD1. This TCR derives from a woman under 30 in good health. The CDR3 DNA is TGTGCCAGCAGCCGGGGGACAGGGGCGAACACCGGGGAGCTGTTTTTT. Translated, it gives CASSRGTGANTGELFF.